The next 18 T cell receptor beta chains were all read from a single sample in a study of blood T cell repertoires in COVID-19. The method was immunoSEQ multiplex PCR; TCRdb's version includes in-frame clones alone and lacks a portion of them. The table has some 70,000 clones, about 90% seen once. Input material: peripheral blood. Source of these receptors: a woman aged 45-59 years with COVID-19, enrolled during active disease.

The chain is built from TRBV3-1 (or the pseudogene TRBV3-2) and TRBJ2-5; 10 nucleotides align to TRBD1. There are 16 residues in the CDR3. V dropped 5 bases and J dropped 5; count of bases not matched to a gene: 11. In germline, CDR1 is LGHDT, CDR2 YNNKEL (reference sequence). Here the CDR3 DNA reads TGTGCCAGCAGCTACTCCCGGGACAGGGGTAGGGAGACCCAGTACTTC. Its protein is CASSYSRDRGRETQYF.

DNA for the CDR3: TGTGCCAGCAGCTTGGTAATTCAGGGTTCCGCAGATACGCAGTATTTT. This encodes CASSLVIQGSADTQYF. The rearrangement uses TRBV5-4 and TRBJ2-3; possibly TRBD1 for D (5 bases). The CDR3 is made up of 16 amino acids. Germline CDR1 and CDR2: SGHNT and YYREEE (reference sequence). V lost 0 bases and J lost 4, with 15 bases in between.

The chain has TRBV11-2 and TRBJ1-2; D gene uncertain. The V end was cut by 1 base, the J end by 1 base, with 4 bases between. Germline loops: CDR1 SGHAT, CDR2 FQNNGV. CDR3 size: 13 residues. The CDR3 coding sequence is TGTGCCAGCAGCTTAGGACATAACTATGGCTACACCTTC. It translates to CASSLGHNYGYTF.

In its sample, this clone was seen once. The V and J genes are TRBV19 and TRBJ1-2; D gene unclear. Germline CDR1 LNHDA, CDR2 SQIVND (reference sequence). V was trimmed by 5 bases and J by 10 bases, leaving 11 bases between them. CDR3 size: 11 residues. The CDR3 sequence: CASSAGYDYTF. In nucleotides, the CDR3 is TGTGCCAGTAGTGCGGGGTACGACTACACCTTC.

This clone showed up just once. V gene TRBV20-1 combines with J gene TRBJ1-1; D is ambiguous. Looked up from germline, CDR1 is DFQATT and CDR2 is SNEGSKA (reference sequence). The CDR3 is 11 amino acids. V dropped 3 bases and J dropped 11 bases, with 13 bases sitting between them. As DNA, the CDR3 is TGCAGTGCTAGGGAGGGTCCCGGGGCTTTCTTT. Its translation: CSAREGPGAFF.

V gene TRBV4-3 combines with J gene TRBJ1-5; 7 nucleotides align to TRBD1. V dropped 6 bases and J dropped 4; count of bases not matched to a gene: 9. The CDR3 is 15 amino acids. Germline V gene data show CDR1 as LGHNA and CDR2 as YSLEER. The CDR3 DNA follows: TGCGCCAGCAGTACGGAAGGACAGGCTAATCAGCCCCAGCATTTT. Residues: CASSTEGQANQPQHF.

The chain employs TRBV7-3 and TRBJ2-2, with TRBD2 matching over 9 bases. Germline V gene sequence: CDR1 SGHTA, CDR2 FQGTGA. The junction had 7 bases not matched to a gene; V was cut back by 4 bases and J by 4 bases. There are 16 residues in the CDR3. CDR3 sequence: CASSSKREASTGELFF. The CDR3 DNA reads TGTGCCAGCAGCTCAAAGCGGGAGGCGAGCACCGGGGAGCTGTTTTTT.

As DNA, the CDR3 is TGCGCCAGCAGCTTGGCCAGGGGGATCGCGAACACCGGGGAGCTGTTTTTT. As protein: CASSLARGIANTGELFF. The chain carries TRBV5-1 and TRBJ2-2; 7 nucleotides line up with TRBD1. The CDR3 spans 17 residues. Losses at the gene ends were 0 bases for V and 0 bases for J; bases not matched to a gene: 5. Germline V CDR1 and CDR2: SGHRS, YFSETQ.

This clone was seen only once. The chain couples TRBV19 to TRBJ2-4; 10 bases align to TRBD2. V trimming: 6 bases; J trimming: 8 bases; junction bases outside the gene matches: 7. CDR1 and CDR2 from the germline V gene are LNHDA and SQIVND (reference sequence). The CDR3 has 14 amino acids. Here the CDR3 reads CASSKAGGRDIQYF. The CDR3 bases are TGTGCCAGTAGCAAAGCGGGAGGGCGAGACATTCAGTACTTC.

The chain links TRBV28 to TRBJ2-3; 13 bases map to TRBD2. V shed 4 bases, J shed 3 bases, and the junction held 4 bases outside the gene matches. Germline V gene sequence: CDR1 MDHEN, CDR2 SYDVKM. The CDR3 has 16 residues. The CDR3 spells CASSSPGLAGTDTQYF. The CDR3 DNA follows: TGTGCCAGCAGTTCACCGGGACTAGCGGGGACAGATACGCAGTATTTT.

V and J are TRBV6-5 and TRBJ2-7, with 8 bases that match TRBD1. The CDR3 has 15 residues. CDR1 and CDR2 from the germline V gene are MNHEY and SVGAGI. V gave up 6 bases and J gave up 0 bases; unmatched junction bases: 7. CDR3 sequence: CASRLDRGDSYEQYF. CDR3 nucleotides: TGTGCCAGCAGATTAGACAGGGGCGACTCCTACGAGCAGTACTTC.

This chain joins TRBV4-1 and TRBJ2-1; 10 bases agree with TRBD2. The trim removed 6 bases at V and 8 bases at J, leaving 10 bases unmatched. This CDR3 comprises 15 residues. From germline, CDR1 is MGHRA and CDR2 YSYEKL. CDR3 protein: CASSPPSGRVHEQFF. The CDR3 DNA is TGCGCCAGCAGTCCCCCCAGCGGGAGGGTCCATGAGCAGTTCTTC.

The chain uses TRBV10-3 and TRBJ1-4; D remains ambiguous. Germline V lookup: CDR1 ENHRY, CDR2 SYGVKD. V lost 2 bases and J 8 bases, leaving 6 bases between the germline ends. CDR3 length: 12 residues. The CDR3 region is CAISEGREKLFF. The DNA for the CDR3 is TGTGCCATCAGTGAGGGCAGGGAAAAACTGTTTTTT.

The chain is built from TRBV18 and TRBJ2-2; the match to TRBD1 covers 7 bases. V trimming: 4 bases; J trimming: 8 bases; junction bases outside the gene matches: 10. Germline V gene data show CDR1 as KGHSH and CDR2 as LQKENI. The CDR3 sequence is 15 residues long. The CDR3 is CASSLMTGLGGELFF. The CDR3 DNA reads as TGTGCCAGCTCACTCATGACAGGGCTTGGAGGGGAGCTGTTTTTT.

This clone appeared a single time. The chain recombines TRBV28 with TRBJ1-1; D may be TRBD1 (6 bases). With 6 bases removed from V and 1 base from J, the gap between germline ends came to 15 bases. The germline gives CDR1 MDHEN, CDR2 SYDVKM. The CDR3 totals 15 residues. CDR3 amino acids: CASSTPRGRNTEAFF. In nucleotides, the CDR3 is TGTGCCAGCAGCACCCCCAGGGGTCGGAACACTGAAGCTTTCTTT. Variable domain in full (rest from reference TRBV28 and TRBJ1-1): DVKVTQSSRYLVKRTGEKVFLECVQDMDHENMFWYRQDPGLGLRLIYFSYDVKMKEKGDIPEGYSVSREKKERFSLILESASTNQTSMYLCASSTPRGRNTEAFFGQGTRLTVV.

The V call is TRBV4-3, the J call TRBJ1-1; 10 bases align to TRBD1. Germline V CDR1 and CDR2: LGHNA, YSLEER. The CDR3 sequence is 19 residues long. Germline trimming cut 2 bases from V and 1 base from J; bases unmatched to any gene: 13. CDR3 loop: CASSQSQGTGVQRNTEAFF. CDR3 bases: TGCGCCAGCAGCCAATCCCAGGGGACAGGGGTTCAGCGGAACACTGAAGCTTTCTTT.

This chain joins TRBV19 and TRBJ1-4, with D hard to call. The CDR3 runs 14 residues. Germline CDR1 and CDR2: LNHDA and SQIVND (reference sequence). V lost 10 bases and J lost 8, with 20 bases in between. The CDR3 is CATSREPRGEKLFF. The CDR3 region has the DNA TGTGCCACTTCCCGGGAGCCACGGGGAGAAAAACTGTTTTTT.

The CDR3 DNA is TGTGCCAGCAGCATCTTTCACTATACAGGGGTGAACACTGAAGCTTTCTTT. Translating it yields CASSIFHYTGVNTEAFF. The rearrangement links TRBV5-8 to TRBJ1-1; 7 nucleotides match TRBD1. Germline V gene lookup returns CDR1 SGHTS and CDR2 YDEGEE. The CDR3 is 17 amino acids. Trimming took 4 bases from V and 0 from J; bases not matched to a gene: 12.